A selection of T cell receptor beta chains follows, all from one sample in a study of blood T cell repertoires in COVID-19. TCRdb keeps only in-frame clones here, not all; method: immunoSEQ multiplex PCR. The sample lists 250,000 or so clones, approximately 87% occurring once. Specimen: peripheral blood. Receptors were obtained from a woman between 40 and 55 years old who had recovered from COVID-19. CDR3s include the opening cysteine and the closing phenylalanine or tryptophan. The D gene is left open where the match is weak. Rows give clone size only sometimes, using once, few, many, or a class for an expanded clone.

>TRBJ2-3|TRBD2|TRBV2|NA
TGTGCCAGCAGTGTGGGGACTAGCGGGGGGTTTCGGGCAGATACGCAGTATTTT
CASSVGTSGGFRADTQYF
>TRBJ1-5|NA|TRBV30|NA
TGTGCCTGGAGCCAGAGGACAGATTTTAGCAATCAGCCCCAGCATTTT
CAWSQRTDFSNQPQHF
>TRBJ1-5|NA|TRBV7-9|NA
TGTGCCAGCAGCGCCATCGGGGATCAGCCCCAGCATTTT
CASSAIGDQPQHF
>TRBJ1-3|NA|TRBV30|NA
TGTGCCTGGAGGGACAAGACTGGAAACACCATATATTTT
CAWRDKTGNTIYF
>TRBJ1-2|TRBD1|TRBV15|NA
TGTGCCACCAGCAGAGATCGGACAGGGGCCTATGGCTACACCTTC
CATSRDRTGAYGYTF
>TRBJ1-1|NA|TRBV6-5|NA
TGTGCCAGCAGTTACTCAGAGGGAACTGAAGCTTTCTTT
CASSYSEGTEAFF
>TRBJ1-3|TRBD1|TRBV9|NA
TGTGCCAGCAGCGTAGCAACAGGGGGGGGAAACACCATATATTTT
CASSVATGGGNTIYF
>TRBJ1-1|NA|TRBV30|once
TGTGCCTGGAGTGTACGACGCCGCCGGGGAGGAAACACTGAAGCTTTCTTT
CAWSVRRRRGGNTEAFF
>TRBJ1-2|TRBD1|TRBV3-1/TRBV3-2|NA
TGTGCCAGCAGCCACCGCATAGGGACAGGCTTATGGTATTATGGCTACACCTTC
CASSHRIGTGLWYYGYTF
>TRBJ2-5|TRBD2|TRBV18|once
TGTGCCAGCTCACCTGGGACTAGCGGGCAAGAGACCCAGTACTTC
CASSPGTSGQETQYF
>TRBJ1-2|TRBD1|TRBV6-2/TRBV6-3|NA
TGTGCCAGCAGCCGACCGGGACAGGGTCCTGGCTACACCTTC
CASSRPGQGPGYTF
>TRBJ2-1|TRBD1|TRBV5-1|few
TGCGCCAGCAGCTCATCCAGGGGGTTGAGCTCCTACAATGAGCAGTTCTTC
CASSSSRGLSSYNEQFF
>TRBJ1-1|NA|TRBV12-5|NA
TGTGCTAGTAGTCCTTCCGGGACACCGAACACTGAAGCTTTCTTT
CASSPSGTPNTEAFF
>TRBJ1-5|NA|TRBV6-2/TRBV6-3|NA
TGTGCCAGCAGCTCTCCCCTCCTGAACGTAGATAGCAATCAGCCCCAGCATTTT
CASSSPLLNVDSNQPQHF
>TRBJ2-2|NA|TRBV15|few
TGTGCCACCAGCAGAGATCAGGGTTTCGCCGGGGAGCTGTTTTTT
CATSRDQGFAGELFF
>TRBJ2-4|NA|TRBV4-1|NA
TGCGCCAGCAGCCAAGATCCCCCGCCGAGAGCCAAAAACATTCAGTACTTC
CASSQDPPPRAKNIQYF
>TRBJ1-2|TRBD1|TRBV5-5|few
TGTGCCAGCACCTTGTGGGAGACAGGGACAACTAACTATGGCTACACCTTC
CASTLWETGTTNYGYTF
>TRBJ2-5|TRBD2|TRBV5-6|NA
TGTGCCAGCAGCTCCAGACTAGCGGGGCGGGAGACCCAGTACTTC
CASSSRLAGRETQYF
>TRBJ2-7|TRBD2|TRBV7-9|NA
TGTGCCAGCAGGGCCTGGCTGGGGGGGACGCCTGACGAGCAGTACTTC
CASRAWLGGTPDEQYF
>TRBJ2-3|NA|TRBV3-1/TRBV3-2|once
TGTGCCAGCAGCCAAGATTCGAGAAAGCCCGGGGGATCCACAGATACGCAGTATTTT
CASSQDSRKPGGSTDTQYF
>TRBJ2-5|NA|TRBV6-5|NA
TGTGCCAGCAGACCCCCCGACAGGACCAAAGAGACCCAGTACTTC
CASRPPDRTKETQYF
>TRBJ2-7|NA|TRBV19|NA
TGTGCCAGTAGTTCCGCAACGTGGCAGGAAGAGGGTTACGAGCAGTACTTC
CASSSATWQEEGYEQYF
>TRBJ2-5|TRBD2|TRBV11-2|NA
TGTGCCAGCAGCATTAGCGGGGGTGGGGAGACCCAGTACTTC
CASSISGGGETQYF
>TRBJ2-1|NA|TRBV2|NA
TGTGCCAGCACCGCCAGCCGGGGCAATGAGCAGTTCTTC
CASTASRGNEQFF
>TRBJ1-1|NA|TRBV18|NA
TGTGCCAGCTCACCAATGCAGGGGTTTGACACTGAAGCTTTCTTT
CASSPMQGFDTEAFF
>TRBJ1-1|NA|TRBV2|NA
TGTGCCACCCGGACAGTAATGAACACTGAAGCTTTCTTT
CATRTVMNTEAFF
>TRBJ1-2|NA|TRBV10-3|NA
TGTGCCATCAGTGAGTCGGGGGGGGAGAACTATGGCTACACCTTC
CAISESGGENYGYTF
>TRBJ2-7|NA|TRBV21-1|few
TGTGCCAGCAGCAAAAGGGGGCCAGTGGGGGGCCACGAGCAGTACTTC
CASSKRGPVGGHEQYF
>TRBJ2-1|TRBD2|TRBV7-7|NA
TGTGCTAGCAGCTTAGATAGCGGGGGGTACAATGAGCAGTTCTTC
CASSLDSGGYNEQFF
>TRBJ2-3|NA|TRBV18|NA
TGTGCCAGCTCACCCCCGGCGGGGCGGGCAGATACGCAGTATTTT
CASSPPAGRADTQYF
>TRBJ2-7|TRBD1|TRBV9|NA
TGTGCCAGCAGAGGGGACAGGGACGAGCAGTACTTC
CASRGDRDEQYF
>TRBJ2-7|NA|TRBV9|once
TGTGCCAGCAGCGTATCCCCCAAGGTGGGGGGTTCGTACGAGCAGTACTTC
CASSVSPKVGGSYEQYF
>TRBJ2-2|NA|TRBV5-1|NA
TGCGCCAGCAGCTCCGGACTAAGCCAGGGCACCGGGGAGCTGTTTTTT
CASSSGLSQGTGELFF
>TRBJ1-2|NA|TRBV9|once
TGTGCCAGCAGCGTATCCCGAGGCTTCGGGGATGGCTACACCTTC
CASSVSRGFGDGYTF
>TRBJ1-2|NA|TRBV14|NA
TGTGCCAGCAGCCAGATTTGGGCTACAGGGAAACTACGTGGCTACACCTTC
CASSQIWATGKLRGYTF
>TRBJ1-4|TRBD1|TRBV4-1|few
TGCGCCAGCAGCCTGGGACAGAGAAATGAAAAACTGTTTTTT
CASSLGQRNEKLFF
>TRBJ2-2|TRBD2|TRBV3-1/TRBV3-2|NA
TGTGCCAGCAGCCAATTCCGCGGGGGGACGAACACCGGGGAGCTGTTTTTT
CASSQFRGGTNTGELFF
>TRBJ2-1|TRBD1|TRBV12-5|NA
TGTGCTAGTGCCCTACTTGTCGGGACAGAGATTAGTAGTGAGCAGTTCTTC
CASALLVGTEISSEQFF
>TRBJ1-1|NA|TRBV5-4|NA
TGTGCCAGCACCACTACCCCAGGTGGGGCGCTGAACACTGAAGCTTTCTTT
CASTTTPGGALNTEAFF
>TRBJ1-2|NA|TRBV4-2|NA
TGTGCCAGCAGCCCCATGGCAGGGGCTTTGCATGGCTACACCTTC
CASSPMAGALHGYTF
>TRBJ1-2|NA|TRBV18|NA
TGTGCCAGCTCACCAGAAAAGGGGGGGGCCTATGGCTACACCTTC
CASSPEKGGAYGYTF
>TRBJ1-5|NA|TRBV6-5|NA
TGTGCCAGCAACCAGGGGAATAGCAATCAGCCCCAGCATTTT
CASNQGNSNQPQHF
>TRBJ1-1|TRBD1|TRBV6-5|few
TGTGCCAGCAGTTCTCGATGGACAGGGAACACTGAAGCTTTCTTT
CASSSRWTGNTEAFF
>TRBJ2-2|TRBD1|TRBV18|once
TGTGCCAGCTCCCCGGACAGGGGGCCTCCCGGGGAGCTGTTTTTT
CASSPDRGPPGELFF
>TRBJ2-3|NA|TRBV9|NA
TGTGCCAGCAGCGCAAGGACAGCTAGCACAGATACGCAGTATTTT
CASSARTASTDTQYF
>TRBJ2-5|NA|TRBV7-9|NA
TGTGCCAGCAGCTTTCCCGCAGGCTCCTGGACCCAGTACTTC
CASSFPAGSWTQYF
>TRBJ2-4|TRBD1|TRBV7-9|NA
TGTGCCAGCAGCTCACCGACAGGGCAGTTTCCGGCCAAAAACATTCAGTACTTC
CASSSPTGQFPAKNIQYF
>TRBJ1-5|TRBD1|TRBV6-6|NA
TGTGCCAGCAGGACCGGACAGGGTGGTAGCAATCAGCCCCAGCATTTT
CASRTGQGGSNQPQHF
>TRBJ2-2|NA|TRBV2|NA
TGTGCCAGCACCACAGGGGGGGGACATTTCTCGGAGCTGTTTTTT
CASTTGGGHFSELFF
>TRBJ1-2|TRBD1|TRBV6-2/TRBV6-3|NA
TGTGCCAGCAGCCGGGGACAGTTCTATGGCTACACCTTC
CASSRGQFYGYTF
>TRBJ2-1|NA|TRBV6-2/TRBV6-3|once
TGTGCCAGCAGTTACCTGGGCCCGTCCTACAATGAGCAGTTCTTC
CASSYLGPSYNEQFF
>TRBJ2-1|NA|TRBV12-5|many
TGTGCTAGTGGTTCCCGTCCCCTCTCGAATGAGCAGTTCTTC
CASGSRPLSNEQFF